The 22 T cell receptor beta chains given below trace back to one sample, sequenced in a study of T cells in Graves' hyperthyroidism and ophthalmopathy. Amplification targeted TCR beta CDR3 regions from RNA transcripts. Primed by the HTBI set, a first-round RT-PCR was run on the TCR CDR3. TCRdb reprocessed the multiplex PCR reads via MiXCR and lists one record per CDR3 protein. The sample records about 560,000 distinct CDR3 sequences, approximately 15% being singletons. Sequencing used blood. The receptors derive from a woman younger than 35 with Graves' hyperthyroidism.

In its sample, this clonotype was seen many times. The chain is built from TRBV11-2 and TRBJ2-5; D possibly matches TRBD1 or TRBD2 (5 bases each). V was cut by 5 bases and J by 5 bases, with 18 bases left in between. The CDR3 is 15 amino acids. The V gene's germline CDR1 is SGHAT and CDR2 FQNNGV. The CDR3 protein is CASSPSPGTGETQYF. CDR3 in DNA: TGTGCCAGCAGCCCCTCCCCCGGGACGGGGGAGACCCAGTACTTC. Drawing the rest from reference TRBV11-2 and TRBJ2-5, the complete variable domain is EAGVAQSPRYKIIEKRQSVAFWCNPISGHATLYWYQQILGQGPKLLIQFQNNGVVDDSQLPKDRFSAERLKGVDSTLKIQPAKLEDSAVYLCASSPSPGTGETQYFGPGTRLLVL.

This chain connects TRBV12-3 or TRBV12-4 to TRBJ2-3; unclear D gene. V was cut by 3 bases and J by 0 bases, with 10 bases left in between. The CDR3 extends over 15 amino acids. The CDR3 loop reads CASSFGSTSTDTQYF. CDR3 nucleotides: TGTGCCAGCAGTTTTGGGTCAACTAGCACAGATACGCAGTATTTT.

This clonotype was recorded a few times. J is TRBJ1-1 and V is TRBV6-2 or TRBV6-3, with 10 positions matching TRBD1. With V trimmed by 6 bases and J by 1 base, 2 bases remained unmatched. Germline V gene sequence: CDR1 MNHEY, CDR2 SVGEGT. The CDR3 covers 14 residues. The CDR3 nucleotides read TGTGCCAGCAGGGGGACAGGGGAGAACACTGAAGCTTTCTTT. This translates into CASRGTGENTEAFF.

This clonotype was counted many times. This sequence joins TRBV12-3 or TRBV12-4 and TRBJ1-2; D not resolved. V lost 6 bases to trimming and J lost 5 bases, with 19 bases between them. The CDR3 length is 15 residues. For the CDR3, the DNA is TGTGCCAGCAGAGGCCCTTATGCTAAACGGTATGGCTACACCTTC. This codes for CASRGPYAKRYGYTF.

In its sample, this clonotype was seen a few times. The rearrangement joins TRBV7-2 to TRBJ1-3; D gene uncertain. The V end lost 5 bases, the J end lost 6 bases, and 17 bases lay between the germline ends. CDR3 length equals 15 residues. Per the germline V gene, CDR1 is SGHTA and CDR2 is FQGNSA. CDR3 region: CASSPPRGSLNTIYF. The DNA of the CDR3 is TGTGCCAGCAGCCCACCTCGGGGTTCTTTAAACACCATATATTTT.

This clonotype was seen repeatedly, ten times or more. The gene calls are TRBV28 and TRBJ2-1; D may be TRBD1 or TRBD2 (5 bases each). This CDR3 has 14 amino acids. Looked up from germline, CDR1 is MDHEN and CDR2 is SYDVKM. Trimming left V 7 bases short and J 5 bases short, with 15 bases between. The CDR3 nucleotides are TGTGCCAGCACAGCCCTTGGGGGAAACAATGAGCAGTTCTTC. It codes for CASTALGGNNEQFF.

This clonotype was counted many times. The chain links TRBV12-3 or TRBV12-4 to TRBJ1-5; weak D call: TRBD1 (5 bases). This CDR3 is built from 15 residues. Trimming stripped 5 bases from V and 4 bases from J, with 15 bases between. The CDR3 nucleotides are TGTGCCAGCAGTCCTCCCGGGACGTCGAATCAGCCCCAGCATTTT. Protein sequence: CASSPPGTSNQPQHF.

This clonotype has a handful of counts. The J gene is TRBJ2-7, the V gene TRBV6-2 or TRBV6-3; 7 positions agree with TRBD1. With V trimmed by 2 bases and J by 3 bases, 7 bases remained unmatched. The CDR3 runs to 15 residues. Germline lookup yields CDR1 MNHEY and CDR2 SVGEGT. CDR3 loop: CASSYPQAGGYEQYF. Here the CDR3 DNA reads TGTGCCAGCAGTTACCCCCAGGCAGGGGGCTACGAGCAGTACTTC.

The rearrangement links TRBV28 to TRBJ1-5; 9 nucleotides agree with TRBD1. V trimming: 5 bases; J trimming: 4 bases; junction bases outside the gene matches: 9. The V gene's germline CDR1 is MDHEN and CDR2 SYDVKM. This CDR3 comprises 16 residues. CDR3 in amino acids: CASSPPDRGGNQPQHF. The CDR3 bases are TGTGCCAGCAGTCCACCGGACAGGGGAGGAAATCAGCCCCAGCATTTT.

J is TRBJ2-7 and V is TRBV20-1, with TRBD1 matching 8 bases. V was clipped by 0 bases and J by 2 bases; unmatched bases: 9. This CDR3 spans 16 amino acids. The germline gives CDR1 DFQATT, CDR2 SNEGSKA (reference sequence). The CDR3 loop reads CSARDRGSGGTYEQYF. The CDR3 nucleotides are TGCAGTGCTAGAGATCGGGGTTCAGGGGGCACCTACGAGCAGTACTTC.

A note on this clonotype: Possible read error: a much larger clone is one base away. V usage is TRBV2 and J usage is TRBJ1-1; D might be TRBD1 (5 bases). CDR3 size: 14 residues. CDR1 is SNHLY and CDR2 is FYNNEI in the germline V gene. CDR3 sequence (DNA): TGTGCCAGCAGTGAAAGGCCAGGGTGGACTGAAGCTTCCTTT. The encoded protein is CASSERPGWTEASF.

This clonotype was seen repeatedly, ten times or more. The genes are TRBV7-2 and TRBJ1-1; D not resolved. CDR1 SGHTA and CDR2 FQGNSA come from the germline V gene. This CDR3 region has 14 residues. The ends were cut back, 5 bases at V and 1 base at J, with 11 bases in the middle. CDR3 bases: TGTGCCAGCAGCGGACGGGTCCAGAACACTGAAGCTTTCTTT. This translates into CASSGRVQNTEAFF.

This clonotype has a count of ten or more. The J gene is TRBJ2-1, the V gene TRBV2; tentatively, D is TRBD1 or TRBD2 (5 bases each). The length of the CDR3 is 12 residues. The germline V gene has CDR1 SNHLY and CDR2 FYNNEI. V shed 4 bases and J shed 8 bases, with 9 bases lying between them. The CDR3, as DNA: TGTGCCAGCAGTGCGATGGGGGATGAGCAGTTCTTC. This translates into CASSAMGDEQFF.

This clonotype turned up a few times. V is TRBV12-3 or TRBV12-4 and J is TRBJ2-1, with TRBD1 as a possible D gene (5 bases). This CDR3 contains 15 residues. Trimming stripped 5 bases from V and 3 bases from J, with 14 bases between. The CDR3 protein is CASSVDSLHYNEQFF. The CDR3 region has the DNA TGTGCCAGCAGTGTCGACAGTCTTCACTACAATGAGCAGTTCTTC.

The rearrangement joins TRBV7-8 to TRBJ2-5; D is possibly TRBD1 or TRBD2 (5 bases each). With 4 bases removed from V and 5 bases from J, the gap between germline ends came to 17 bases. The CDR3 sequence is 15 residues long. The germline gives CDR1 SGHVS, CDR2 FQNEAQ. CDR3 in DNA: TGTGCCAGCAGCTCCCCCGGGACCCCACGGGAGACCCAGTACTTC. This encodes CASSSPGTPRETQYF.

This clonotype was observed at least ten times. Here the CDR3 reads CASSLFQNTEAFF. CDR3 sequence (DNA): TGTGCCAGCAGCTTATTTCAGAACACTGAAGCTTTCTTT. The V and J genes are TRBV7-6 and TRBJ1-1; D not certain. The CDR3 is 13 amino acids. The V and J ends lost 2 bases and 1 base respectively, with 5 bases between them. CDR1 is SGHVS and CDR2 is FNYEAQ in the germline V gene. The whole variable domain, filled in from reference TRBV7-6 and TRBJ1-1, reads GAGVSQSPRYKVTKRGQDVALRCDPISGHVSLYWYRQALGQGPEFLTYFNYEAQQDKSGLPNDRFSAERPEGSISTLTIQRTEQRDSAMYRCASSLFQNTEAFFGQGTRLTVV.

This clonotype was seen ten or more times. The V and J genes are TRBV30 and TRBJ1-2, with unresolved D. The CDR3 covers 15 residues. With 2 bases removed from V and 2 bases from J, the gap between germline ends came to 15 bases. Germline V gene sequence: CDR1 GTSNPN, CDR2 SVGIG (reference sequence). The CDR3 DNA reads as TGTGCCTGGAGTACGGCTTTCGGGGTAAACTATGGCTACACCTTC. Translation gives CAWSTAFGVNYGYTF.

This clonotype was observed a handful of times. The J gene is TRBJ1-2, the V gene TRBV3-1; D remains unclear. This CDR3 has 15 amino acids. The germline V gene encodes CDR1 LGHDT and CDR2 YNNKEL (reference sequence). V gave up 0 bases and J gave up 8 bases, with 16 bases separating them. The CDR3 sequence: CASSQEMALSRGYTF. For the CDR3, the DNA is TGTGCCAGCAGCCAAGAGATGGCCCTGTCGAGGGGCTACACCTTC.

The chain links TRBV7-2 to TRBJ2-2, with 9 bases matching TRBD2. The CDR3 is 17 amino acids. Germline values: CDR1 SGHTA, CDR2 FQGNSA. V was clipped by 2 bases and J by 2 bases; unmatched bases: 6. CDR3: CASSLWGLAGNTGELFF. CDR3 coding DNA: TGTGCCAGCAGCTTATGGGGGCTAGCGGGAAACACCGGGGAGCTGTTTTTT.

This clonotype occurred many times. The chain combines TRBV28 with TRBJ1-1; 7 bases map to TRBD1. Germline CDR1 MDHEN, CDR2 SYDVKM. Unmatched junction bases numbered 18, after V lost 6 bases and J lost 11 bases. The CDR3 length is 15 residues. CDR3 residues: CASRLTTRDSRKAFF. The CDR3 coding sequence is TGTGCCAGCAGGCTAACGACACGGGACAGTCGAAAGGCTTTCTTT. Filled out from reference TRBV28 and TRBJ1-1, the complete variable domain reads DVKVTQSSRYLVKRTGEKVFLECVQDMDHENMFWYRQDPGLGLRLIYFSYDVKMKEKGDIPEGYSVSREKKERFSLILESASTNQTSMYLCASRLTTRDSRKAFFGQGTRLTVV.

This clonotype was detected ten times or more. The CDR3 loop reads CSAGQGRRPGNEQFF. In DNA form, the CDR3 reads TGCAGTGCAGGACAGGGGCGACGACCGGGAAATGAGCAGTTCTTC. V and J are TRBV20-1 and TRBJ2-1; 9 bases agree with TRBD1. Germline V lookup: CDR1 DFQATT, CDR2 SNEGSKA (reference sequence). The junction had 13 bases not matched to a gene; V was cut back by 6 bases and J by 7 bases. CDR3 length: 15 amino acids.

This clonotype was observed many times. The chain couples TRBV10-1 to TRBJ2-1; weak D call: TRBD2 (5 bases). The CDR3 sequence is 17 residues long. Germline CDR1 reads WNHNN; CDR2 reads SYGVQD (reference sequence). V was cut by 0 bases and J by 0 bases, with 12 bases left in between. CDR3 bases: TGCGCCAGCAGTGAGTCGATTCCTGGGAGCTCCTACAATGAGCAGTTCTTC. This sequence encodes CASSESIPGSSYNEQFF.